The 5 T cell receptor beta chains below all came from one sample that was sequenced in a study of blood T cell repertoires in COVID-19. Sequenced by immunoSEQ multiplex PCR; TCRdb stores in-frame clones only, minus some. This sample has more than 300,000 clones, with about four fifths found just once. The sequencing sample was made of PBMCs or T cells enriched from blood (not recorded which). The receptor source for this set is a woman aged 45-60 years who had recovered from COVID-19.

V usage is TRBV3-1 (or the pseudogene TRBV3-2) and J usage is TRBJ2-1; D is unclear. Germline V CDR1 and CDR2: LGHDT, YNNKEL (reference sequence). This CDR3 has 13 residues. V lost 4 bases and J 6 bases, leaving 10 bases between the germline ends. CDR3 region: CASSLASPNEQFF. In DNA form, the CDR3 reads TGTGCCAGCAGCCTAGCTTCGCCCAATGAGCAGTTCTTC.

This sequence joins TRBV7-9 and TRBJ1-6, with TRBD1 matching 7 bases. The CDR3 has 14 residues. Germline values: CDR1 SEHNR, CDR2 FQNEAQ (reference sequence). Unmatched junction bases numbered 11, after V lost 8 bases and J lost 10 bases. CDR3 residues: CASQGTDRRSPLHF. In DNA form, the CDR3 reads TGTGCCAGCCAAGGGACAGACCGACGCTCACCCCTCCACTTT.

The V call is TRBV5-1, the J call TRBJ1-2; D remains unclear. This CDR3 spans 15 amino acids. V was pared by 2 bases and J by 2 bases, with 13 bases between. CDR1 is SGHRS, CDR2 YFSETQ, per germline. This chain's CDR3 is CASSFNGEGNYGYTF. The CDR3 DNA sequence: TGCGCCAGCAGCTTTAACGGGGAAGGGAACTATGGCTACACCTTC.

This chain joins TRBV7-2 and TRBJ2-3, with a possible D match to TRBD2 (5 bases). CDR3 length equals 17 residues. The ends were cut back, 5 bases at V and 1 base at J, with 19 bases in the middle. The germline V gene has CDR1 SGHTA and CDR2 FQGNSA. The CDR3: CASSPSQLGARTDTQYF. The DNA of the CDR3 is TGTGCCAGCAGCCCCTCCCAACTAGGTGCCCGCACAGATACGCAGTATTTT. Full variable domain (missing parts from reference TRBV7-2 and TRBJ2-3): GAGVSQSPSNKVTEKGKDVELRCDPISGHTALYWYRQSLGQGLEFLIYFQGNSAPDKSGLPSDRFSAERTGGSVSTLTIQRTQQEDSAVYLCASSPSQLGARTDTQYFGPGTRLTVL.

A single count supports this clone. The chain joins TRBV19 to TRBJ1-1; D is unresolved. From germline, CDR1 is LNHDA and CDR2 SQIVND (reference sequence). Between the trimmed V and J ends, which lost 7 bases and 1 base, there was a span of 10 bases. The CDR3 spans 13 residues. CDR3 bases: TGTGCCAGTACCATCGGCGGGAACACTGAAGCTTTCTTT. Translation gives CASTIGGNTEAFF.